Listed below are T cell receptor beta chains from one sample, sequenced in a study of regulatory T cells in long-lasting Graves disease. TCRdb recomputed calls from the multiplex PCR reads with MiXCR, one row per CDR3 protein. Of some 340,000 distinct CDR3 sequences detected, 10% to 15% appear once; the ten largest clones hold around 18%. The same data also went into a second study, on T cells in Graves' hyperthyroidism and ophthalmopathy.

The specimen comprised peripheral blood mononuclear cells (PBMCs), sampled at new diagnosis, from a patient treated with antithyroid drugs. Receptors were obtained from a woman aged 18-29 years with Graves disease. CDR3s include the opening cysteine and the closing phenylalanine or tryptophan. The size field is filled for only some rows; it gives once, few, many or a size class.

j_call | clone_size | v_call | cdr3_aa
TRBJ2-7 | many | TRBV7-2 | CASSSPTTFYEQYF
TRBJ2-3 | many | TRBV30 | CAWSAGFWGGRTDTQYF
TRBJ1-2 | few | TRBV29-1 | CSVGYYQDSQEGYTF
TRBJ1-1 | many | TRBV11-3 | CASSPGRGAEAFF
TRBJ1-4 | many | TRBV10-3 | CAISPGQLNEKLFF
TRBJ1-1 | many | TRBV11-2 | CASSLDENTEAFF
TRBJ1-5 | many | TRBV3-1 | CASSGQGVVTQPQHF
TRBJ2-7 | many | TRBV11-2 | CASRTIAGSSYEQYF
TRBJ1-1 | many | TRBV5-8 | CASSSAATGLAEAFF
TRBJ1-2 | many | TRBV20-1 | CSAAYWHYGYTF
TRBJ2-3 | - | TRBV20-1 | CSARKGASRPGGGRESTDTQYF
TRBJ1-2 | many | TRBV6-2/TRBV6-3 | CASSYPRRNYGYTF
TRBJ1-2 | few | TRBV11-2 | CASSSGQGDGYGYTF
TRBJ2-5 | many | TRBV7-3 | CASSLTGGLETQYF
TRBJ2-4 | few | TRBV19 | CASSMTENIQYF
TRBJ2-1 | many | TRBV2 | CASSDGLAVYNEQFF
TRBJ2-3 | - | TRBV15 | CATSRDNLRTDTQYF
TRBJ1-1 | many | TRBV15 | CATSRGDENTEAFF
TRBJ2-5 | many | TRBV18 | CASSLTGPQETQYF
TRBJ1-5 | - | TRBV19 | CASSIGASNQPQHF
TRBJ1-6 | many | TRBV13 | CASSDRGLGRSPLHF
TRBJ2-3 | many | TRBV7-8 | CASSLVVGASTDTQYF
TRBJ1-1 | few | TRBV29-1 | CSVFGARAFF
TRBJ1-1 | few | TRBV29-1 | CSVGEAGLGEAFF
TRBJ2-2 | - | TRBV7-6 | CASSGEGLFTGELFF
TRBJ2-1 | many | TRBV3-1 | CASSQEPGTEFWEQFF
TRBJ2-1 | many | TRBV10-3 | CAISVAGVRVNEQFF
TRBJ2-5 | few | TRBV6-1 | CASRGGPHQETQYF
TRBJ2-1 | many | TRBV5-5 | CASSLGAGVNEQFF